This T cell receptor beta chain was captured by sequencing in a study of cytomegalovirus exposure and HLA in healthy donors. In the PCR, 60 Vbeta and 13 Jbeta primers were used. Assay: immunoSEQ multiplex PCR; the TCRdb copy retains only in-frame clones and omits some. Of roughly 190,000 clones listed, approximately 82% are singletons. As to this clone: Antigen unknown.

Study-level results: Later analysis placed DRB1 highest and HLA-C lowest in TCR association rates, which differed by HLA locus. In a later analysis, at a false discovery rate of 0.05, 16,951 TCR beta sequences matched HLA alleles. In an earlier analysis, about 87% or about 30%: the productive usage of most TCR beta V segments.

Germline CDR1 reads GTSNPN; CDR2 reads SVGIG (reference sequence). Trimming cost V 4 bases and J 1 base, with 11 bases left between them. The CDR3 is 14 amino acids. The TCR was taken from a woman aged 45-59 years in good health and CMV-seropositive. The V call is TRBV30, the J call TRBJ1-3; tentatively, D is TRBD1 (5 bases). Sample: PBMCs. CDR3 region: CAWTLGHSGNTIYF. Here the CDR3 DNA reads TGTGCCTGGACCCTAGGACATTCTGGAAACACCATATATTTT.